The entry that follows covers one T cell receptor beta chain sequence. The sample is drawn from a study of sequential checkpoint blockade in melanoma. Across the whole study: After both sequences, patients received maintenance nivolumab. Some 90 pretreatment tumor DNA samples were TCRβ immunosequenced.

The V end was cut by 3 bases, the J end by 0 bases, with 6 bases between. Germline V lookup: CDR1 LNHDA, CDR2 SQIVND (reference sequence). The CDR3 consists of 15 residues. This table comes from immunoSEQ multiplex PCR, and its TCRdb copy is limited to in-frame clones, with some not included. The sample contains about 4,900 clones, around 30% of which appear only once. This sample's treatment: randomized to nivolumab then ipilimumab (arm A) or the reverse (arm B). None of the patients previously received DNA-damaging chemotherapy. This specimen consisted of tumor tissue (inferred from file names), obtained from a patient given nivolumab and ipilimumab in sequence. This clonotype originated in a human donor with melanoma. The chain has TRBV19 and TRBJ1-6, with D uncertain. The CDR3 reads CASSISSSYNSPLHF. The CDR3, as DNA: TGTGCCAGTAGTATTTCCAGCTCCTATAATTCACCCCTCCACTTT.